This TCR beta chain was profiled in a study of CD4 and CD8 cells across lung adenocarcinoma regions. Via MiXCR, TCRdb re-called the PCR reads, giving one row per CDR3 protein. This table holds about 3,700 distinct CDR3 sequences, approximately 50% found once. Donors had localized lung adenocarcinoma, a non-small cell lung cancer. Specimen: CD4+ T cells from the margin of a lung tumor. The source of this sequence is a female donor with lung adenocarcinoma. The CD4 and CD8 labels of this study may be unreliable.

CDR3 residues: CASTDRTYEQYF. DNA of the CDR3: TGTGCCAGCACCGACCGAACCTACGAGCAGTACTTC. The rearrangement links TRBV6-1 to TRBJ2-7; no clear D gene. This CDR3 is built from 12 residues. Germline-derived CDR1 and CDR2 are MNHNS and SASEGT. Trimming stripped 7 bases from V and 2 bases from J, with 9 bases between.